Shown below are 18 T cell receptor beta chains from a single sample sequenced in a study of ipilimumab plus nivolumab after autologous stem cell transplantation. The table came from immunoSEQ multiplex PCR; TCRdb's copy has only in-frame clones and leaves some out. The data contain about 21,000 clones, 77% of them singletons. The starting material was PBMCs, obtained in a trial of ipilimumab plus nivolumab as post-transplant consolidation. The source of these receptors is a male donor with diffuse large B-cell lymphoma.

The chain uses TRBV5-8 and TRBJ2-7; 8 bases align to TRBD2. V lost 2 bases, J lost 5 bases, and 6 bases stayed unmatched. The germline CDR1 and CDR2 sequences are SGHTS and YDEGEE. This CDR3 region has 14 residues. The CDR3, as DNA: TGTGCCAGCAGCTTCGGGGGGGGATCGAACGAGCAGTACTTC. The encoded protein is CASSFGGGSNEQYF.

The chain has TRBV4-2 and TRBJ2-1; TRBD2 agrees at 10 bases. CDR3 length equals 16 residues. In germline, CDR1 is LGHNA, CDR2 YNFKEQ. With V trimmed by 5 bases and J by 4 bases, 8 bases remained unmatched. The CDR3: CASSTRLAGDYNEQFF. The CDR3 DNA reads TGTGCCAGCAGCACCCGGCTAGCGGGGGATTACAATGAGCAGTTCTTC.

V and J are TRBV7-9 and TRBJ2-5; no firm D call. There are 13 residues in the CDR3. Trimming removed 5 bases from V and 2 bases from J, with 9 bases in between. The V gene's germline CDR1 is SEHNR and CDR2 FQNEAQ (reference sequence). The CDR3 coding sequence is TGTGCCAGCAGCATGGCCAGGCAAGAGACCCAGTACTTC. Translated: CASSMARQETQYF.

The chain uses TRBV7-9 and TRBJ2-2, with TRBD2 matching 15 bases. V dropped 2 bases and J dropped 2; count of bases not matched to a gene: 6. Germline V gene lookup returns CDR1 SEHNR and CDR2 FQNEAQ (reference sequence). The CDR3 spans 19 residues. Here the CDR3 reads CASSLRGLAGGLNTGELFF. The CDR3 DNA follows: TGTGCCAGCAGCTTACGGGGACTAGCGGGGGGACTTAACACCGGGGAGCTGTTTTTT.

This clone was observed a handful of times. The genes are TRBV27 and TRBJ2-7; 9 bases are a match to TRBD1. V was clipped by 8 bases and J by 1 base; unmatched bases: 9. The length of the CDR3 is 15 residues. CDR1 is MNHEY, CDR2 SMNVEV, per germline (reference sequence). CDR3 coding DNA: TGTGCCAGCTCGTCTGGGACAGGGTTTTCCTACGAGCAGTACTTC. It is translated as CASSSGTGFSYEQYF.

This sequence joins TRBV4-1 and TRBJ1-2; D gene ambiguous. The CDR3 has 16 residues. Germline V gives CDR1 MGHRA, CDR2 YSYEKL. Deletions cut 0 bases from V and 2 bases from J, with 13 bases between. CDR3 amino acids: CASSQDPWGANYGYTF. The CDR3 DNA follows: TGCGCCAGCAGCCAAGATCCTTGGGGTGCAAACTATGGCTACACCTTC.

The chain is built from TRBV11-1 and TRBJ1-6, with 10 bases that match TRBD1. The J segment lost 9 bases and the V segment lost 5 bases, leaving 7 bases of the junction unmatched. Germline lookup yields CDR1 SGHAT and CDR2 FQDESV (reference sequence). The CDR3 length is 15 residues. In DNA, the CDR3 is TGTGCCAGCAGCCCTGACAGGGGGCTGGTTTCACCCCTCCACTTT. Its protein product is CASSPDRGLVSPLHF.

This chain joins TRBV9 and TRBJ1-2; TRBD1 matches at 9 bases. Losses at the gene ends were 4 bases for V and 2 bases for J; bases not matched to a gene: 3. Germline V lookup: CDR1 SGDLS, CDR2 YYNGEE. The CDR3 consists of 14 residues. CDR3 loop: CASSSGQGNYGYTF. In DNA, the CDR3 is TGTGCCAGCAGCTCGGGACAGGGAAACTATGGCTACACCTTC. The entire variable domain, with the rest obtained from reference TRBV9 and TRBJ1-2, is as follows: DSGVTQTPKHLITATGQRVTLRCSPRSGDLSVYWYQQSLDQGLQFLIQYYNGEERAKGNILERFSAQQFPDLHSELNLSSLELGDSALYFCASSSGQGNYGYTFGSGTRLTVV.

This chain uses TRBV10-2 with TRBJ1-4, with 9 positions matching TRBD1. With 5 bases clipped from V and 7 bases from J, the junction kept 8 bases outside the gene matches. The CDR3 has 15 amino acids. Germline-derived CDR1 and CDR2 are WSHSY and SAAADI. The DNA of the CDR3 is TGCGCCAGCAGTCGTGAGGGGACAGGGCCTGAAAAACTGTTTTTT. It is translated as CASSREGTGPEKLFF.

The chain carries TRBV5-6 and TRBJ2-7, with D possibly matching TRBD1 (6 bases). V was shortened by 5 bases and J by 2 bases, with 14 bases between the two germline ends. The CDR3 covers 14 residues. Germline loops: CDR1 SGHDT, CDR2 YYEEEE. CDR3 DNA: TGTGCCAGCAGTGACACAGGGCAGGCCTACGAGCAGTACTTC. It translates to CASSDTGQAYEQYF.

J is TRBJ2-3 and V is TRBV7-3; D perhaps matches TRBD2 (6 bases). The CDR3 has 14 residues. Trimming took 5 bases from V and 4 from J, leaving 13 bases between them. The V gene's germline CDR1 is SGHTA and CDR2 FQGTGA. The CDR3 spells CASSAKTSPDTQYF. The CDR3 DNA follows: TGTGCCAGCAGCGCTAAGACTAGTCCAGATACGCAGTATTTT.

The rearrangement uses TRBV5-1 and TRBJ2-1, with TRBD2 matching 10 bases. The CDR3 runs to 15 residues. In germline, CDR1 is SGHRS, CDR2 YFSETQ. With V trimmed by 2 bases and J by 8 bases, 7 bases remained unmatched. The CDR3 DNA is TGCGCCAGCAGCTTAGCGGGGGGGCTGTTTTATGAGCAGTTCTTC. It translates to CASSLAGGLFYEQFF. The full variable domain, completed using reference TRBV5-1 and TRBJ2-1, is KAGVTQTPRYLIKTRGQQVTLSCSPISGHRSVSWYQQTPGQGLQFLFEYFSETQRNKGNFPGRFSGRQFSNSRSEMNVSTLELGDSALYLCASSLAGGLFYEQFFGPGTRLTVL.

This chain uses TRBV7-9 with TRBJ1-1, with TRBD1 matching over 9 bases. V lost 4 bases and J lost 4; bases outside the gene matches: 7. This CDR3 region has 15 residues. CDR1 and CDR2 (germline): SEHNR, FQNEAQ (reference sequence). This CDR3 reads CASSWGGQGLTEAFF. The CDR3 bases are TGTGCCAGCAGCTGGGGTGGACAGGGGCTCACTGAAGCTTTCTTT.

The chain carries TRBV4-1 and TRBJ1-2; a weak D match, TRBD1 (5 bases). V was pared by 0 bases and J by 4 bases, with 12 bases between. Per the germline V gene, CDR1 is MGHRA and CDR2 is YSYEKL. The CDR3 consists of 15 residues. The CDR3 DNA reads TGCGCCAGCAGCCAAGAGGTGCGACAGCGCTATGGCTACACCTTC. Residues: CASSQEVRQRYGYTF.

CDR3: CASSQEGTGNYGYTF. The DNA of the CDR3 is TGCGCCAGCAGCCAAGAAGGGACAGGGAACTATGGCTACACCTTC. This chain joins TRBV4-1 and TRBJ1-2; 9 nucleotides line up with TRBD1. Germline assignment: CDR1 MGHRA and CDR2 YSYEKL. The CDR3 loop spans 15 amino acids. Trimming removed 0 bases from V and 2 bases from J; junction bases left unmatched: 1.

The chain uses TRBV2 and TRBJ1-5; D is undetermined. Germline V lookup: CDR1 SNHLY, CDR2 FYNNEI. The CDR3 runs to 16 residues. The V end lost 2 bases, the J end lost 1 base, and 12 bases lay between the germline ends. The CDR3 region is CASSEYGVGSNQPQHF. CDR3 DNA sequence: TGTGCCAGCAGTGAATACGGGGTTGGGAGCAATCAGCCCCAGCATTTT.

The V call is TRBV5-4, the J call TRBJ1-5; no firm D call. Germline lookup yields CDR1 SGHNT and CDR2 YYREEE (reference sequence). The CDR3 runs to 14 residues. V shed 0 bases and J shed 3 bases, with 7 bases lying between them. For the CDR3, the DNA is TGTGCCAGCAGCTTGGACGGATTCAATCAGCCCCAGCATTTT. Translation gives CASSLDGFNQPQHF.

This clone has just a few counts. The V gene is TRBV18, the J gene TRBJ1-4; D is possibly TRBD1 (6 bases). CDR3 length: 15 residues. Between the trimmed V and J ends, which lost 4 bases and 7 bases, there was a span of 16 bases. CDR1 is KGHSH, CDR2 LQKENI, per germline. The DNA for the CDR3 is TGTGCCAGCTCACGCGCCGGGACACCTCTTGAAAAACTGTTTTTT. Amino acids: CASSRAGTPLEKLFF.